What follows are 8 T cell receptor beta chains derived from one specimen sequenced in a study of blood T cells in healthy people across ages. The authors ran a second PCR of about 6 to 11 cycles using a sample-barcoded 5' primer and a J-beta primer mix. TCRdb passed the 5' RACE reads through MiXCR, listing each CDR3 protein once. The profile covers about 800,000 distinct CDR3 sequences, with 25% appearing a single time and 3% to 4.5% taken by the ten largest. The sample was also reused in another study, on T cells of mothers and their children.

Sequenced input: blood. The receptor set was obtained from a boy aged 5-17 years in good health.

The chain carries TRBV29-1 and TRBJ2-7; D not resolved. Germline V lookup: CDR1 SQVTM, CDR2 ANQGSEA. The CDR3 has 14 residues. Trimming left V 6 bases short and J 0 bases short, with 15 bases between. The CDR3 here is CSVIVGLHSYEQYF. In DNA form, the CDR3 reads TGCAGCGTGATAGTCGGGCTACACTCCTACGAGCAGTACTTC.

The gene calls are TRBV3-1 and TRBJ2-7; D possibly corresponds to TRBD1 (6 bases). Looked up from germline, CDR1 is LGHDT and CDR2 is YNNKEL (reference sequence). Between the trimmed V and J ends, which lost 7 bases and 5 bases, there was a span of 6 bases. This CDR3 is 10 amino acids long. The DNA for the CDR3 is TGTGCCAGCAAGGGGGACGAGCAGTACTTC. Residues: CASKGDEQYF.

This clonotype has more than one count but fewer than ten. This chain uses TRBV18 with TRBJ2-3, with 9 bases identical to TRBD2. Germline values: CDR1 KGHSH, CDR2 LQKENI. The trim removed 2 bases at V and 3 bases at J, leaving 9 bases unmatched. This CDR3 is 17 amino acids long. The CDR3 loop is CASSPEVTGLATDTQYF. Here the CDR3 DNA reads TGTGCCAGCTCACCAGAGGTAACCGGACTAGCGACAGATACGCAGTATTTT.

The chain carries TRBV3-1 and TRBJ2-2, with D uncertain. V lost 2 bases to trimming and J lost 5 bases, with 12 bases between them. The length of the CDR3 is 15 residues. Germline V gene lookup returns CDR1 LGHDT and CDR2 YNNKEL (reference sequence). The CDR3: CASSQRRSATGELFF. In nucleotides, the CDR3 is TGTGCCAGCAGCCAACGGCGTTCGGCTACCGGGGAGCTGTTTTTT.

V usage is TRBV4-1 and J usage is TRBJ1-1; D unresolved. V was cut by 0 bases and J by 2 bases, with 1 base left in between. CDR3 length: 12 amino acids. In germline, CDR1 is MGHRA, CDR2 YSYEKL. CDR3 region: CASSQDNTEAFF. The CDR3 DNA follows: TGCGCCAGCAGCCAAGATAACACTGAAGCTTTCTTT.

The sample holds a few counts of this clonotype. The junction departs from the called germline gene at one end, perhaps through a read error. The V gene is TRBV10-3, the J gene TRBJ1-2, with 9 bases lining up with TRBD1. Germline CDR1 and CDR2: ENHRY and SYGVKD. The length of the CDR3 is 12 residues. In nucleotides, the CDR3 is TGTGCCGTCAGACAGGGGGGCTATGGCTACACCTTC. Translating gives CAVRQGGYGYTF.

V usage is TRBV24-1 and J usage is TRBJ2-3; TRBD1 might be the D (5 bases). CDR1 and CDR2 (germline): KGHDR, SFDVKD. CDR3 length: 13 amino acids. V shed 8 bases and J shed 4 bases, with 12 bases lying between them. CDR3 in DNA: TGTGCCACCACGACAGCACGTTCAGATACGCAGTATTTT. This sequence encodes CATTTARSDTQYF.

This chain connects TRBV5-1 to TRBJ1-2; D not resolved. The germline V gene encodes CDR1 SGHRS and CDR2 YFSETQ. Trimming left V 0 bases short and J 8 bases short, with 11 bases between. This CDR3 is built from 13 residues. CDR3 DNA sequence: TGCGCCAGCAGCTTGGTTTTATCAGACGGCTACACCTTC. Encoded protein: CASSLVLSDGYTF. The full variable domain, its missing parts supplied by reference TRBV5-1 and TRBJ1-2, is KAGVTQTPRYLIKTRGQQVTLSCSPISGHRSVSWYQQTPGQGLQFLFEYFSETQRNKGNFPGRFSGRQFSNSRSEMNVSTLELGDSALYLCASSLVLSDGYTFGSGTRLTVV.